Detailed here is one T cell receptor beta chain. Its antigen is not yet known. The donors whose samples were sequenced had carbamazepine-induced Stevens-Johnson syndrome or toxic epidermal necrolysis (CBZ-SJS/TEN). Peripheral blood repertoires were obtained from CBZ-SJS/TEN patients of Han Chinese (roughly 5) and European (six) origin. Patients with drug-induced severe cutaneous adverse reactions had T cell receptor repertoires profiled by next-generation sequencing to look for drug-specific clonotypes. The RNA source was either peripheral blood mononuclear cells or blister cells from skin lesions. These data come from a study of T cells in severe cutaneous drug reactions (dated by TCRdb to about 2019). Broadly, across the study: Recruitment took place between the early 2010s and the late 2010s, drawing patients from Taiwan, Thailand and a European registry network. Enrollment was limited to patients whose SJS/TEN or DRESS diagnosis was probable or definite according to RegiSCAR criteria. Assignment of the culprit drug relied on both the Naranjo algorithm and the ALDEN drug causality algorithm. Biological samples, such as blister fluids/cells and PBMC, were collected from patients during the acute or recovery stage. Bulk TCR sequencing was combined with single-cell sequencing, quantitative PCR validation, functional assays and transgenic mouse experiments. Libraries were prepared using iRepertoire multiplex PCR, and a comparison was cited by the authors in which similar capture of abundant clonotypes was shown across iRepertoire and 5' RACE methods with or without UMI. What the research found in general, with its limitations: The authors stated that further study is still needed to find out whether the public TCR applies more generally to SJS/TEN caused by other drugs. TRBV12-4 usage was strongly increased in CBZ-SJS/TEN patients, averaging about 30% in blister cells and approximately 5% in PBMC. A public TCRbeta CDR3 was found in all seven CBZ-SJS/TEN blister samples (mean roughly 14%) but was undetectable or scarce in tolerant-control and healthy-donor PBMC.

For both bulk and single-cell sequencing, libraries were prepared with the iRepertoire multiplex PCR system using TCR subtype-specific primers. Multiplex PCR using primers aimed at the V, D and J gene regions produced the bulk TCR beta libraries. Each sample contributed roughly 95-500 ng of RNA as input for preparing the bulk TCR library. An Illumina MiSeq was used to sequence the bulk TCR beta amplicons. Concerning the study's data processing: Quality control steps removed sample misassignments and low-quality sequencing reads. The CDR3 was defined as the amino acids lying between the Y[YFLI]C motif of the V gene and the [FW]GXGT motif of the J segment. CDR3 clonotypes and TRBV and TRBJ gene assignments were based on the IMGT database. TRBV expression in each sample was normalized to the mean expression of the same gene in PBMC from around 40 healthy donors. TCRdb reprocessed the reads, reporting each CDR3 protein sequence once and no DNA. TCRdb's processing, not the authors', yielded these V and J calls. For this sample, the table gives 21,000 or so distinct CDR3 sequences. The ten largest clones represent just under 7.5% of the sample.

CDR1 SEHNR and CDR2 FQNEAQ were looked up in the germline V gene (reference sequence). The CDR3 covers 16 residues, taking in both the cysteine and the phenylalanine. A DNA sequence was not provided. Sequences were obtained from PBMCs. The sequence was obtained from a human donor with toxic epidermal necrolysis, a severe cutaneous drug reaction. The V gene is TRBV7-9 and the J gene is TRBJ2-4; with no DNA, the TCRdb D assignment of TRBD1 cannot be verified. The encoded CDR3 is CASSRTDSLAKNIQYF.